A single sample is the source of the 26 T cell receptor beta chains below, sequenced in a study of identical twins. TCRdb redid the calling of the 5' RACE reads with MiXCR, one entry per CDR3 protein. The sample consists of roughly 260,000 distinct CDR3 sequences, approximately 7.8% of them appearing once. This sample was also put to use in a study of yellow fever vaccine responses in identical twins.

The sequenced sample consisted of CD8+ T cells sorted from blood. All receptors come from a woman aged 18-29 years in good health.

This clonotype was detected only a few times. V gene TRBV7-2 combines with J gene TRBJ2-7; D may be TRBD1 (5 bases). Trimming took off 2 bases at V and 7 bases at J, with 18 bases between the two ends. This CDR3 comprises 15 residues. The germline CDR1 and CDR2 sequences are SGHTA and FQGNSA. DNA of the CDR3: TGTGCCAGCAGCTTAAAATCGGATCCCTACAGGGAGCAGTACTTC. Amino acids: CASSLKSDPYREQYF.

This clonotype has only a few counts. This chain's CDR3 is CASSPDSNQETQYF. CDR3 nucleotide sequence: TGTGCCAGCAGCCCCGACAGTAATCAAGAGACCCAGTACTTC. The chain has TRBV9 and TRBJ2-5; perhaps TRBD1 as D (5 bases). The CDR3 runs to 14 residues. Trimming removed 4 bases at V and 2 bases at J, with 12 bases between. CDR1 and CDR2 (germline): SGDLS, YYNGEE.

The chain couples TRBV2 to TRBJ2-3; TRBD2 matches 7 bases. J lost 2 bases, V lost 6 bases, and 11 bases had no gene match. The CDR3 covers 16 residues. Per germline, CDR1 SNHLY and CDR2 FYNNEI. The CDR3, as DNA: TGTGCCAGCAGAGCCCTCCGGGACTACTACACAGATACGCAGTATTTT. This sequence encodes CASRALRDYYTDTQYF.

With regard to this clonotype: An end of the junction does not agree with germline; a read error may underlie this. V gene TRBV15 combines with J gene TRBJ2-5; 11 bases are a match to TRBD2. This CDR3 is 17 amino acids long. Germline V gene data show CDR1 as LNHNV and CDR2 as YYDKDF (reference sequence). CDR3 region: CATSRERLAGNQETQYF. CDR3 nucleotides: TGTGCTACCAGCAGAGAAAGACTAGCGGGGAACCAAGAGACCCAGTACTTC.

The V call is TRBV20-1, the J call TRBJ2-7; D perhaps matches TRBD2 (6 bases). This CDR3 contains 18 residues. Per germline, CDR1 DFQATT and CDR2 SNEGSKA (reference sequence). Trimming removed 4 bases from V and 0 bases from J, with 25 bases in between. The CDR3 DNA sequence: TGCAGTGCTAAGGTTAGAGGGGACTCCCGTTTTCGCTCCTACGAGCAGTACGTC. It encodes CSAKVRGDSRFRSYEQYV.

In this sample, this clonotype turned up many times. The chain employs TRBV29-1 and TRBJ2-1, with 9 bases identical to TRBD2. V trimming: 0 bases; J trimming: 7 bases; junction bases outside the gene matches: 7. CDR1 and CDR2 (germline): SQVTM, ANQGSEA. The CDR3 runs to 15 residues. The CDR3 is CSVEEWREGRNEQFF. The DNA for the CDR3 is TGCAGCGTTGAAGAGTGGCGGGAGGGCCGAAATGAGCAGTTCTTC.

This clonotype was counted between two and nine times. The CDR3 sequence is CATSRDWAGLPYEQYF. The CDR3 DNA reads TGTGCCACCAGCAGAGACTGGGCAGGGCTTCCCTACGAGCAGTACTTC. The genes are TRBV15 and TRBJ2-7; D might be TRBD1 (5 bases). The V gene lost 0 bases and the J gene lost 2 bases, with 14 bases spanning the gap. The V gene's germline CDR1 is LNHNV and CDR2 YYDKDF (reference sequence). This CDR3 is built from 16 residues.

This clonotype was counted at least ten times. The chain is built from TRBV12-3 or TRBV12-4 and TRBJ2-7; weak D call: TRBD1 (6 bases). The V and J ends lost 6 bases and 5 bases respectively, with 20 bases between them. This CDR3 region has 15 residues. CDR3 DNA: TGTGCCAGCAGCTCCGGGACATCAAGCCTCAACGAGCAGTACGTC. Translation: CASSSGTSSLNEQYV.

The sample holds a few counts of this clonotype. V usage is TRBV25-1 and J usage is TRBJ2-1, with TRBD2 as a possible D gene (6 bases). In germline, CDR1 is MGHDK, CDR2 SYGVNS. V was shortened by 4 bases and J by 0 bases, with 10 bases between the two germline ends. The CDR3 has 15 amino acids. The CDR3 bases are TGTGCCAGCAGTGGTCGGGGGTTCTCCTACAATGAGCAGTTCTTC. Encoded protein: CASSGRGFSYNEQFF.

Ten or more counts support this clonotype. The chain has TRBV4-1 and TRBJ2-7, with 8 bases that match TRBD2. This CDR3 is built from 15 residues. CDR1 MGHRA and CDR2 YSYEKL come from the germline V gene. The V segment lost 0 bases and the J segment 3 bases; nucleotides outside the gene matches: 4. The CDR3, as DNA: TGCGCCAGCAGCCAAGATGGCCTAGCGGGCTACGAGCAGTACGTC. Protein sequence: CASSQDGLAGYEQYV.

Ten or more counts support this clonotype. The J gene is TRBJ1-1, the V gene TRBV10-2; TRBD1 might be the D (6 bases). This CDR3 has 14 residues. Trimming took 11 bases from V and 2 from J, leaving 18 bases between them. CDR1 is WSHSY and CDR2 is SAAADI in the germline V gene. The CDR3 nucleotides are TGCGCCCATTCCCGGGGGCCCAGAAACACTGAAGCTTTCTTT. Its translation is CAHSRGPRNTEAFF.

There are many counts of this clonotype. The genes are TRBV11-2 and TRBJ2-3, with D unclear. The CDR3 is made up of 13 amino acids. In germline, CDR1 is SGHAT, CDR2 FQNNGV. V lost 3 bases and J lost 2, with 6 bases in between. The CDR3 loop reads CASSLGFTDTQYF. For the CDR3, the DNA is TGTGCCAGCAGCTTGGGGTTCACAGATACGCAGTATTTT.

This clonotype was seen at least ten times. The V gene is TRBV29-1, the J gene TRBJ2-1; 14 nucleotides align to TRBD2. V lost 6 bases to trimming and J lost 8 bases; unmatched junction nucleotides: 9. Germline CDR1 and CDR2: SQVTM and ANQGSEA. This CDR3 has 15 amino acids. The CDR3 DNA reads TGCAGCGTCCCGGCCTCGGGACTAGCGGGAGATGAGCAGTTCTTC. It is translated as CSVPASGLAGDEQFF.

This clonotype was observed a few times. The V gene is TRBV9, the J gene TRBJ2-3; D call uncertain. V was pared by 0 bases and J by 0 bases, with 11 bases between. Germline V lookup: CDR1 SGDLS, CDR2 YYNGEE. This CDR3 is 16 amino acids long. The CDR3 coding sequence is TGTGCCAGCAGCGTAGACGCGAGACTCAGCACAGATACGCAGTATTTT. It yields the protein CASSVDARLSTDTQYF.

This clonotype has more than one count but fewer than ten. The rearrangement links TRBV5-5 to TRBJ2-7; D is unclear. The CDR3 consists of 14 residues. Trimming took 1 base from V and 1 from J, leaving 9 bases between them. Germline lookup yields CDR1 SGHKS and CDR2 YYEKEE (reference sequence). CDR3 DNA: TGTGCCAGCAGCTTGATCGCGAGTTCCTACGAGCAGTACTTC. Its protein is CASSLIASSYEQYF.

In its sample, this clonotype was seen a few times. V and J are TRBV25-1 and TRBJ2-1; TRBD1 matches 8 bases. Germline trimming cut 8 bases from V and 6 bases from J; bases unmatched to any gene: 6. CDR1 and CDR2 (germline): MGHDK, SYGVNS. This CDR3 comprises 13 residues. The CDR3 reads CASELTGGNEQFF. In DNA, the CDR3 is TGTGCCAGCGAACTAACAGGGGGCAATGAGCAGTTCTTC.

This clonotype was recorded many times. The chain is built from TRBV7-9 and TRBJ2-3; D is unclear. The germline CDR1 and CDR2 sequences are SEHNR and FQNEAQ (reference sequence). CDR3 size: 11 residues. Between the trimmed V and J ends, which lost 5 bases and 3 bases, there was a span of 3 bases. CDR3 sequence: CASSVTDTQYF. As DNA, the CDR3 is TGTGCCAGCAGCGTTACAGATACGCAGTATTTT.

The chain has TRBV5-1 and TRBJ2-2; unclear D gene. V was cut by 4 bases and J by 7 bases, with 8 bases left in between. Looked up from germline, CDR1 is SGHRS and CDR2 is YFSETQ. The CDR3 runs to 12 residues. CDR3 sequence: CASSIVVGELFF. CDR3 bases: TGCGCCAGCAGCATTGTAGTCGGGGAGCTGTTTTTT.

This clonotype was found a few times. V usage is TRBV6-4 and J usage is TRBJ2-1, with TRBD2 matching over 10 bases. The CDR3 contains 15 residues. V lost 0 bases to trimming and J lost 8 bases; unmatched junction nucleotides: 4. Germline assignment: CDR1 MRHNA and CDR2 SNTAGT. CDR3: CASSDSSGGAHEQFF. The CDR3 nucleotides are TGTGCCAGCAGTGACTCCAGCGGGGGGGCCCATGAGCAGTTCTTC.

This clonotype was observed at least ten times. The chain is built from TRBV5-5 and TRBJ2-1, with TRBD2 matching 8 bases. Trimming at V came to 0 bases and at J to 8 bases, leaving 13 bases not matched to a gene. The CDR3 runs to 17 residues. Germline CDR1 and CDR2: SGHKS and YYEKEE (reference sequence). The CDR3 sequence is CASSLERAGGISHEQFF. CDR3 coding DNA: TGTGCCAGCAGCTTGGAGAGGGCGGGAGGCATCTCGCATGAGCAGTTCTTC.

This clonotype was counted ten times or more. V gene TRBV7-9 combines with J gene TRBJ1-1, with 10 bases matching TRBD1. The CDR3 sequence is 14 residues long. Trimming cost V 4 bases and J 7 bases; bases outside gene matches: 6. In germline, CDR1 is SEHNR, CDR2 FQNEAQ (reference sequence). The CDR3 loop reads CASSSDRGRDEAFF. Here the CDR3 DNA reads TGTGCCAGCAGCTCCGACAGGGGGCGGGATGAAGCTTTCTTT.

This clonotype has ten or more counts. The chain has TRBV6-4 and TRBJ2-1; D unresolved. The CDR3 totals 13 residues. V was pared by 0 bases and J by 8 bases, with 8 bases between. Germline-derived CDR1 and CDR2 are MRHNA and SNTAGT. CDR3 bases: TGTGCCAGCAGTGACTCAACTATCGATGAGCAGTTCTTC. Translating it yields CASSDSTIDEQFF.

A few counts support this clonotype. The rearrangement uses TRBV7-9 and TRBJ2-7, with 7 bases lining up with TRBD1. Germline CDR1 SEHNR, CDR2 FQNEAQ (reference sequence). Germline trimming cut 1 base from V and 2 bases from J; bases unmatched to any gene: 2. The CDR3 consists of 14 residues. The CDR3 is CASSLERGPYEQYF. The DNA of the CDR3 is TGTGCCAGCAGCTTAGAAAGGGGGCCCTACGAGCAGTACTTC. The complete variable domain, with remaining parts taken from reference TRBV7-9 and TRBJ2-7, reads DTGVSQNPRHKITKRGQNVTFRCDPISEHNRLYWYRQTLGQGPEFLTYFQNEAQLEKSRLLSDRFSAERPKGSFSTLEIQRTEQGDSAMYLCASSLERGPYEQYFGPGTRLTVT.

There are a few counts of this clonotype. V is TRBV29-1 and J is TRBJ2-1, with 16 bases that match TRBD2. CDR1 and CDR2 from the germline V gene are SQVTM and ANQGSEA. The CDR3 sequence is 18 residues long. With 7 bases clipped from V and 7 bases from J, the junction kept 16 bases outside the gene matches. Written as DNA, the CDR3 is TGCAGCGGGACCGGGACTAGCGGGAGGGCCGTTGATTTGAATGAGCAGTTCTTC. As protein: CSGTGTSGRAVDLNEQFF.

The rearrangement uses TRBV12-3 or TRBV12-4 and TRBJ2-3; D is ambiguous. The CDR3 has 15 amino acids. The V end lost 6 bases, the J end lost 4 bases, and 17 bases lay between the germline ends. For the CDR3, the DNA is TGTGCCAGCAGCTCCGGTGTAGATGTCGCAGATACGCAGTATTTT. Protein sequence: CASSSGVDVADTQYF.

The table lists this clonotype with many counts. The rearrangement uses TRBV7-9 and TRBJ2-7; perhaps D is TRBD1 or TRBD2 (5 bases each). CDR1 is SEHNR, CDR2 FQNEAQ, per germline (reference sequence). The CDR3 runs to 13 residues. Trimming cost V 7 bases and J 6 bases, with 16 bases left between them. This CDR3 is CASIGTGQFEQYF. The CDR3 nucleotides read TGTGCCAGCATCGGCACGGGGCAATTCGAGCAGTACTTC. Filled out from reference TRBV7-9 and TRBJ2-7, the complete variable domain reads DTGVSQNPRHKITKRGQNVTFRCDPISEHNRLYWYRQTLGQGPEFLTYFQNEAQLEKSRLLSDRFSAERPKGSFSTLEIQRTEQGDSAMYLCASIGTGQFEQYFGPGTRLTVT.